This entry lists 4 T cell receptor beta chains sequenced from one sample in a study of cytomegalovirus exposure and HLA in healthy donors. The PCR made use of 60 Vbeta and 13 Jbeta primers. Clones were read by immunoSEQ multiplex PCR, and TCRdb kept only the in-frame ones, dropping some. The sample shows some 150,000 clones, approximately 76% of them seen only once. Sequencing input: PBMCs. These receptors were obtained from a man aged 60-69 years in good health and CMV-seronegative.

This rearrangement joins TRBV4-3 to TRBJ2-7; 12 nucleotides align to TRBD2. Germline V gene lookup returns CDR1 LGHNA and CDR2 YSLEER. V was pared by 4 bases and J by 3 bases, with 7 bases of the junction left unmatched. The CDR3 has 16 amino acids. The CDR3 DNA is TGCGCCAGCAGCCTAGTCATGACTAGCGGGAGCTACGAGCAGTACTTC. Translating it yields CASSLVMTSGSYEQYF.

This chain connects TRBV5-1 to TRBJ2-5; 8 positions match TRBD1. Germline trimming cut 4 bases from V and 5 bases from J; bases unmatched to any gene: 7. The CDR3 extends over 14 amino acids. Germline CDR1 reads SGHRS; CDR2 reads YFSETQ. In nucleotides, the CDR3 is TGCGCCAGCAGCCCGGACAGGGATGGGGAGACCCAGTACTTC. Translating gives CASSPDRDGETQYF.

The V and J genes are TRBV6-1 and TRBJ2-5, with D maybe TRBD2 (7 bases). Germline CDR1 reads MNHNS; CDR2 reads SASEGT. V lost 2 bases and J lost 2, with 15 bases in between. The length of the CDR3 is 16 residues. The CDR3 nucleotides read TGTGCCAGCAGTGAAAGACGGGGGGCGCGGCAAGAGACCCAGTACTTC. This sequence encodes CASSERRGARQETQYF.

The J gene is TRBJ2-7, the V gene TRBV7-2, with D perhaps matching TRBD1 (6 bases). V was clipped by 5 bases and J by 3 bases, with 11 bases between them. The CDR3 length is 13 residues. Germline V gene data show CDR1 as SGHTA and CDR2 as FQGNSA. CDR3 sequence: CASSRQENYEQYF. The CDR3 bases are TGTGCCAGCAGCCGACAGGAGAACTACGAGCAGTACTTC.